This entry lists 10 T cell receptor beta chains sequenced from one sample in a study of shared clonotypes between healthy human individuals (dated by TCRdb to 2018 to 2021). Libraries were built with the immunoSEQ multiplex PCR assay. TCRdb carries this immuneACCESS record with in-frame sequences only. Its versions omit some clonotypes, under half of them owing to an unresolved V gene in the studies checked, with the rest unexplained. This sample has almost 750,000 clones in its table, and around 70% of those were observed once. The ten top clones hold more than 1.5% of the sample. The sequencing input was memory CD4+ T cells sorted from blood. The cell subset or site label corresponds to: CD45RA-negative fraction. The receptors shown here come from a woman under 40 in good health.

The chain's CDR3 is CATSRERGATNEKLFF. The CDR3 region has the DNA TGTGCCACCAGCAGAGAAAGGGGAGCAACTAATGAAAAACTGTTTTTT. This chain connects TRBV15 to TRBJ1-4; possibly TRBD1 for D (5 bases). There are 16 residues in the CDR3. V was clipped by 0 bases and J by 0 bases, with 8 bases between them. CDR1 and CDR2 (germline): LNHNV, YYDKDF (reference sequence).

The chain uses TRBV7-3 and TRBJ2-7; D gene unclear. Germline V lookup: CDR1 SGHTA, CDR2 FQGTGA. The CDR3 is 14 amino acids. V was trimmed by 4 bases and J by 0 bases, leaving 10 bases between them. CDR3 sequence reads: CASSSDPSSYEQYF. CDR3 bases: TGTGCCAGCAGCTCGGACCCTAGCTCCTACGAGCAGTACTTC.

This clone was counted once. Written as DNA, the CDR3 is TGTGCCAGCAGCTTAGGGTCAGCCAATTACGAGCAGTACTTC. Protein: CASSLGSANYEQYF. The chain is built from TRBV11-3 and TRBJ2-7; D is undetermined. CDR1 SGHNT and CDR2 YENEEA come from the germline V gene. V lost 1 base, J lost 4 bases, and 11 bases lay in between. The CDR3 is made up of 14 amino acids.

The V gene is TRBV27, the J gene TRBJ2-2; D tentatively fits TRBD1 or TRBD2 (7 bases each). This CDR3 is built from 19 residues. Germline CDR1 MNHEY, CDR2 SMNVEV (reference sequence). Trimming took off 3 bases at V and 6 bases at J, with 26 bases between the two ends. In DNA form, the CDR3 reads TGTGCCAGCAGTTTTGATGTGTTTACCAGGGGGGGCGGATCCGGGGAGCTGTTTTTT. Encoded protein: CASSFDVFTRGGGSGELFF.

This clone came up a few times. CDR3 nucleotide sequence: TGTGCCAGCAGCCCCATAGCGGGGAACACCGGGGAGCTGTTTTTT. This codes for CASSPIAGNTGELFF. J is TRBJ2-2 and V is TRBV13, with 7 nucleotides matching TRBD2. The ends lost 5 bases at V and 1 base at J; junction bases unmatched: 4. Germline V gene lookup returns CDR1 PRHDT and CDR2 FYEKMQ (reference sequence). The CDR3 spans 15 residues.

Turning to this clone: Other DNA sequences from this sample encode an identical CDR3 as well. The V gene is TRBV7-9, the J gene TRBJ1-5; 7 nucleotides align to TRBD1. Germline assignment: CDR1 SEHNR and CDR2 FQNEAQ (reference sequence). The CDR3 totals 13 residues. V lost 4 bases to trimming and J lost 4 bases; unmatched junction nucleotides: 1. Written as DNA, the CDR3 is TGTGCCAGCAGCTCGACAGGGAATCAGCCCCAGCATTTT. Amino acids: CASSSTGNQPQHF.

This clone came up once. CDR3 DNA sequence: TGTGCCAGCAGCCCTGACGGGACAGTTAACACCGGGGAGCTGTTTTTT. Translating it yields CASSPDGTVNTGELFF. V usage is TRBV11-3 and J usage is TRBJ2-2, with TRBD1 matching 7 bases. Germline trimming cut 5 bases from V and 2 bases from J; bases unmatched to any gene: 8. The CDR3 extends over 16 amino acids. Germline assignment: CDR1 SGHNT and CDR2 YENEEA. Full variable domain (rest looked up from reference TRBV11-3 and TRBJ2-2): EAGVVQSPRYKIIEKKQPVAFWCNPISGHNTLYWYLQNLGQGPELLIRYENEEAVDDSQLPKDRFSAERLKGVDSTLKIQPAELGDSAVYLCASSPDGTVNTGELFFGEGSRLTVL.

The chain combines TRBV11-2 with TRBJ2-7; 7 bases align to TRBD1. Germline values: CDR1 SGHAT, CDR2 FQNNGV. The CDR3 spans 15 residues. V shed 5 bases, J shed 2 bases, and the junction held 9 bases outside the gene matches. CDR3 sequence (DNA): TGTGCCAGCAGCCCCCAGACAGGGTTTGCCTACGAGCAGTACTTC. Protein: CASSPQTGFAYEQYF.

The rearrangement links TRBV5-1 to TRBJ2-6; 10 nucleotides match TRBD1. This CDR3 comprises 17 residues. Germline assignment: CDR1 SGHRS and CDR2 YFSETQ. J gave up 0 bases and V 4 bases, and 4 bases lay outside the gene matches. The CDR3 DNA sequence: TGCGCCAGCAGCCGGACAGGGGGGAACTCTGGGGCCAACGTCCTGACTTTC. This codes for CASSRTGGNSGANVLTF.

The chain employs TRBV28 and TRBJ1-4; no firm D call. Germline assignment: CDR1 MDHEN and CDR2 SYDVKM. Trimming pared 8 bases from V and 4 bases from J, leaving 17 bases between. The length of the CDR3 is 15 residues. For the CDR3, the DNA is TGTGCCAGCCGAATAAACGTGCGTGTTAATGAAAAACTGTTTTTT. Translated: CASRINVRVNEKLFF.